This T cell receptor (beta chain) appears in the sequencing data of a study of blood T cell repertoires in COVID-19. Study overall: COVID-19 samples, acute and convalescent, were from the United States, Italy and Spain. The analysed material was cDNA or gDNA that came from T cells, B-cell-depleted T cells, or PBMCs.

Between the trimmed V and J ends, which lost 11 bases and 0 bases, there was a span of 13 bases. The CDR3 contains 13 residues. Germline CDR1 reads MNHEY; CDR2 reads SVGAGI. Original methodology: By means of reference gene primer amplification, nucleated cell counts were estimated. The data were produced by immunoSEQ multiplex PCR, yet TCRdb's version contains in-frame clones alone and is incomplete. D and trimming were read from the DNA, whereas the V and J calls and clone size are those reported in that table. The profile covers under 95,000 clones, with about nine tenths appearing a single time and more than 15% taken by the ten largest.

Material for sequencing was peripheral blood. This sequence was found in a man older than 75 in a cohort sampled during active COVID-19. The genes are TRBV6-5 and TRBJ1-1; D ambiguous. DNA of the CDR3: TGTGCCCTAAGCAGGACTTTGAACACTGAAGCTTTCTTT. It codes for CALSRTLNTEAFF.